This T cell receptor beta chain stems from a study of blood T cells in healthy people across ages. Primers used in a second PCR of about 7 to 11 cycles were a sample-barcoded 5' primer and a J-beta primer mix. TCRdb reprocessed the 5' RACE reads with MiXCR, giving one entry per CDR3 protein. The table lists 800,000 to 950,000 distinct CDR3 sequences, 25% to 35% of them singletons. Study-wide results and limits: A greater number of naive CD4+ cells and higher diversity distinguished long-lived donors from aged donors.

Regarding this clonotype: Its cognate antigen is unknown.

These data were also reused for a study on T cells of mothers and their children. As that report states: Versus unrelated pairs, overlap was slightly higher in related mother-child pairs, without reaching significance.

This TCR was sampled from a woman aged 40 to 50 in good health. The sample was blood.

The CDR3 loop is CASSAPTGVEAFF. CDR3 nucleotide sequence: TGTGCCAGCAGTGCACCGACAGGGGTCGAAGCTTTCTTT. The chain carries TRBV6-5 and TRBJ1-1; 8 bases agree with TRBD1. The CDR3 sequence is 13 residues long. Germline V lookup: CDR1 MNHEY, CDR2 SVGAGI. Germline trimming cut 5 bases from V and 8 bases from J; bases unmatched to any gene: 7.